The present T cell receptor (beta chain) was sequenced within a study of a mutant IDH1 vaccine in newly diagnosed glioma. Study summary: Weeks 1, 3, 5, 7, 11, 15, 19 and 23 were when patients received their eight vaccinations. Patients under treatment included roughly 62% males and about 38% females and had a mean age of roughly 43 years. Standard pretreatment was either radiotherapy, temozolomide, or, for most, radiochemotherapy with temozolomide. General study results and limits: Vaccine-induced immune responses were detected in about 95% of patients.

TCRdb's table, derived via immunoSEQ multiplex PCR, lists solely in-frame clones and lacks some. The sample shows 95,000 to 120,000 clones, roughly 90% of them seen only once. The CDR3 consists of 15 residues. Losses at the gene ends were 4 bases for V and 6 bases for J; bases not matched to a gene: 5. Germline CDR1 is SGHNT and CDR2 is YYREEE (reference sequence). Time point reported: week 11, during vaccination. The investigators gave 300 ug of mutant IDH1 20-mer peptide in each vaccine dose, together with topical imiquimod. Concerning this clone itself: The antigen remains unidentified.

This clonotype originated in a woman between 50 and 59 years old with glioma. The chain recombines TRBV5-4 with TRBJ2-3, with 13 bases aligning to TRBD2. Source: PBMCs, taken from a glioma patient whose treatment included an IDH1 peptide vaccine. CDR3 bases: TGTGCCAGCAGCCCTCGGACTAGCGGGAGTGATACGCAGTATTTT. Amino acids: CASSPRTSGSDTQYF. The whole variable domain, filled in from reference TRBV5-4 and TRBJ2-3, reads ETGVTQSPTHLIKTRGQQVTLRCSSQSGHNTVSWYQQALGQGPQFIFQYYREEENGRGNFPPRFSGLQFPNYSSELNVNALELDDSALYLCASSPRTSGSDTQYFGPGTRLTVL.